The TCR beta chain described here comes from a study of cytomegalovirus exposure and HLA in healthy donors. The study's findings and limits: In an earlier analysis, productive rearrangement rates for most beta V segments clustered near 87% or 30%.

As regards this clone: The antigen is not known.

CDR1 is SQVTM, CDR2 ANQGSEA, per germline. With 6 bases removed from V and 0 bases from J, the gap between germline ends came to 12 bases. This CDR3 has 13 residues. PCR was performed using 60 Vbeta and 13 Jbeta primers. Profiled with immunoSEQ multiplex PCR; TCRdb holds only in-frame clones, not every one. The data show approximately 140,000 clones, around 80% seen once. What was sequenced was PBMCs. This rearrangement joins TRBV29-1 to TRBJ2-7; maybe TRBD2 (6 bases). This clonotype was obtained from a male donor in good health and CMV-seronegative. The chain's CDR3 is CSVGTSSSYEQYF. DNA for the CDR3: TGCAGCGTCGGGACTTCAAGCTCCTACGAGCAGTACTTC.